A selection of T cell receptor beta chains follows, all from one sample in a study of T cell changes during pregnancy in multiple sclerosis. The data were produced by immunoSEQ multiplex PCR, yet TCRdb's version contains in-frame clones alone and is incomplete. The repertoire holds approximately 88,000 clones, with 90% to 95% as singletons. The input for sequencing was peripheral blood, taken in the first trimester of pregnancy. These receptors were obtained from a female donor with multiple sclerosis, enrolled in a pregnancy study. CDR3s include the opening cysteine and the closing phenylalanine or tryptophan. A D gene is named only where the DNA matches it firmly. Size values are once, few and many counts, or a class for expanded clones, and some rows have none.

j_gene,d_gene,v_gene,abundance,CDR3nt,CDR3aa
TRBJ1-2,NA,TRBV27,NA,TGTGCCAGCAGTCCGAATGGCCCTAACTATGGCTACACCTTC,CASSPNGPNYGYTF
TRBJ1-2,NA,TRBV25-1,NA,TGTGCCAGCAGTGAATTTTTTATGGCGGAACCTATGGGCTACACCTTC,CASSEFFMAEPMGYTF
TRBJ2-7,TRBD1,TRBV7-3,NA,TGTGCCAGCAGCATCGGGACAGGGACCTCCGAGCAGTACTTC,CASSIGTGTSEQYF
TRBJ2-2,NA,TRBV18,NA,TGTGCCAGCTCACAAAACCTACCAACGAACACCGGGGAGCTGTTTTTT,CASSQNLPTNTGELFF
TRBJ1-2,TRBD1,TRBV30,NA,TGTGCCAGGGACAGCTATAACTATGGCTACACCTTC,CARDSYNYGYTF
TRBJ1-1,NA,TRBV9,NA,TGTGCCAGCAGCCACGACGGGGGATCTGAAGCTTTCTTT,CASSHDGGSEAFF
TRBJ2-7,NA,TRBV5-6,NA,TGTGCCAGCAGCTTGATAGTCCCCGACAGCTCCTACGAGCAGTACTTC,CASSLIVPDSSYEQYF
TRBJ1-6,TRBD1,TRBV19,NA,TGTGCCAGTAGTATCAACATTAACCCGGGACAGGATTCACCCCTCCACTTT,CASSININPGQDSPLHF
TRBJ1-1,NA,TRBV7-9,NA,TGTGCCAGCAGCCTTAAGGGATTCCAGGGGACTGAAGCTTTCTTT,CASSLKGFQGTEAFF
TRBJ1-1,NA,TRBV27,NA,TGTGCCAGCAGTTTATGGGGCGAACCATTTGAAGCTTTCTTT,CASSLWGEPFEAFF
TRBJ1-2,TRBD1,TRBV6-5,NA,TGTGCCAGCAGTTACTCGGGACAGGAAGTTAACTATGGCTACACCTTC,CASSYSGQEVNYGYTF
TRBJ2-1,NA,TRBV20-1,once,TGCAGTGCTAGCTATGAGCAGTTCTTC,CSASYEQFF
TRBJ2-1,NA,TRBV5-4,NA,TGTGCCAGCAGCTTGGGGAGGGGGGGCTCCTACAATGAGCAGTTCTTC,CASSLGRGGSYNEQFF
TRBJ1-2,NA,TRBV5-4,NA,TGTGCCAGCAGCTGGGACAAGGGGAACTATGGCTACACCTTC,CASSWDKGNYGYTF
TRBJ2-7,TRBD1,TRBV5-1,NA,TGCGCCAGCAGCCCCGCCGTGACAGGGCTTACCTACGAGCAGTACTTC,CASSPAVTGLTYEQYF
TRBJ2-7,TRBD2,TRBV5-1,NA,TGCGCCAGCAGCTTGCGAAGAACTAGCGGGGGGGGGTACGAGCAGTACTTC,CASSLRRTSGGGYEQYF
TRBJ2-4,NA,TRBV4-2,NA,TGTGCCAGCACTCAAGAAGTTGGAGTCAAAAACATTCAGTACTTC,CASTQEVGVKNIQYF
TRBJ2-1,NA,TRBV6-4,NA,TGTGCCAGCAGTGACTCGGGGAGCTCCTACAATGAGCAGTTCTTC,CASSDSGSSYNEQFF
TRBJ1-5,NA,TRBV10-3,NA,TGTGCCACGAACCCTACAGAAAATCAGCCCCAGCATTTT,CATNPTENQPQHF
TRBJ2-1,NA,TRBV14,NA,TGTGCCAGCAGCCCCGTGGGGCTTTTCGAGCAGTTCTTC,CASSPVGLFEQFF
TRBJ1-5,NA,TRBV11-2,NA,TGTGCCAGCAGCCTGACGGGGGGCGGGCAGCCCCAGCATTTT,CASSLTGGGQPQHF
TRBJ2-7,TRBD1,TRBV6-1,NA,TGTGCCAGCAGTAATTCAGGGACAGGGTCCTACGGGCAGTACTTC,CASSNSGTGSYGQYF
TRBJ2-1,NA,TRBV9,NA,TGTGCCAGCAGCGTAGCTACCCAGACCGGGACAATCAGCTCCTACAATGAGCAGTTCTTC,CASSVATQTGTISSYNEQFF
TRBJ1-6,NA,TRBV5-4,NA,TGTGCCAGCAGCTTGCGCCGGGGTGCTAATTCACCCCTCCACTTT,CASSLRRGANSPLHF
TRBJ2-1,TRBD2,TRBV11-2,NA,TGTGCCAGCAGCTTTCTCGGACTAGCGGGGGGGGAGCAGTTCTTC,CASSFLGLAGGEQFF
TRBJ2-1,TRBD2,TRBV7-2,NA,TGTGCCAGCAGCTCATCGGGACTAGCGTTTGATGAGCAGTTCTTC,CASSSSGLAFDEQFF
TRBJ2-3,NA,TRBV11-3,NA,TGTGCCAGCAGCTTAGACCCTACAGATACGCAGTATTTT,CASSLDPTDTQYF
TRBJ2-7,TRBD2,TRBV7-9,NA,TGTGCCAGCAGCTTTACTAGCGGGACCTCCTACGAGCAGTACTTC,CASSFTSGTSYEQYF
TRBJ1-5,TRBD1,TRBV6-1,NA,TGTGCCAGCACCCTGGACAGGGGGGGCTATCAGCCCCAGCATTTT,CASTLDRGGYQPQHF
TRBJ2-1,TRBD2,TRBV5-1,NA,TGCGCCAGCTTCCTAGCGGGGTACAATGAGCAGTTCTTC,CASFLAGYNEQFF
TRBJ1-5,TRBD1,TRBV2,once,TGTGCCAGCAGTCCGGGACAGGGGGGCAATCAGCCCCAGCATTTT,CASSPGQGGNQPQHF
TRBJ2-3,NA,TRBV12-1,NA,TGTGCCAGCAGCTTATGGTCGGGGAAGGGAGCGGGAGATACGCAGTATTTT,CASSLWSGKGAGDTQYF
TRBJ2-5,TRBD2,TRBV7-9,NA,TGTGCCAGCAGCTTAGCGGGGGGGGAGACCCAGTACTTC,CASSLAGGETQYF
TRBJ2-7,NA,TRBV9,NA,TGTGCCAGCAGCCCTAGGGGGACCTCCTACGAGCAGTACTTC,CASSPRGTSYEQYF
TRBJ2-7,TRBD1,TRBV19,NA,TGTGCCAGTAGGAGATTTTTGGACAGGTCCTACGAGCAGTACTTC,CASRRFLDRSYEQYF
TRBJ1-4,TRBD1,TRBV13,NA,TGTGCCAGCAGCAGCGGGACAGGGTACGCTAATGAAAAACTGTTTTTT,CASSSGTGYANEKLFF
TRBJ2-2,TRBD1,TRBV7-2,NA,TGTGCCAGCTTTTTTAGGGGGCGCGCCGGGGAGCTGTTTTTT,CASFFRGRAGELFF
TRBJ1-2,NA,TRBV12-1,NA,NA,CASSFAAGSGLSYGYTF
TRBJ2-3,NA,TRBV5-1,NA,TGCGCCAGCAGTTTAGGTGAGGGTGACACAGATACGCAGTATTTT,CASSLGEGDTDTQYF
TRBJ2-2,TRBD1,TRBV14,NA,TGTGCCAGCAGCCATCACTCAACAGGGGACACCGGGGAGCTGTTTTTT,CASSHHSTGDTGELFF